Listed below are T cell receptor beta chains from one sample, sequenced in a study of tumor-infiltrating lymphocytes in primary liver carcinoma. TCRdb itself ran the multiplex PCR reads through MiXCR, one entry per CDR3 protein. The sample lists about 66,000 distinct CDR3 sequences; about 71% were seen once. Source material: liver tumor tissue from sampling region 4. These receptors were collected from a man aged 35 to 55 with primary liver carcinoma and hepatitis B virus infection. The CDR3 runs from the conserved cysteine through the conserved F or W. Fields, in order: D gene, V gene, J gene, clone size, CDR3 protein, CDR3 DNA. The D gene is left open where the match is weak. For some rows the clone size is stated as once, few or many, or as a class when expanded; others skip it.

>-|TRBV5-5|TRBJ2-1|few
CASSPGGSYNEQFF
TGTGCCAGCAGCCCTGGAGGTTCCTACAATGAGCAGTTCTTC
>TRBD2|TRBV28|TRBJ2-1|-
CANSLGTSGEHFF
TGTGCCAACAGTTTAGGGACTAGTGGGGAGCACTTCTTC
>TRBD1|TRBV7-9|TRBJ2-1|-
CAGSARQGHIEQFF
TGTGCCGGCAGCGCGAGACAGGGCCACATTGAGCAGTTCTTC
>TRBD2|TRBV7-8|TRBJ2-1|medium-sized
CASSLLGGSGRTNEQFF
TGTGCCAGCAGCTTGTTAGGGGGTAGCGGGAGAACCAATGAGCAGTTCTTC
>TRBD2|TRBV6-2/TRBV6-3|TRBJ2-4|-
CASNVNARLAGVDKNIQYF
TGTGCCAGCAACGTTAACGCGCGACTAGCGGGAGTGGACAAAAATATTCAGTACTTC
>-|TRBV20-1|TRBJ2-7|few
CGARDMAGATYEQYF
TGCGGTGCTAGAGATATGGCAGGGGCTACCTACGAGCAGTACTTC
>-|TRBV19|TRBJ1-1|-
CASSRGTFGTEAFF
TGTGCAAGTAGTAGGGGGACATTCGGCACTGAAGCTTTCTTT
>-|TRBV11-1|TRBJ1-2|many
CASSFKGFDYGYTF
TGTGCCAGCAGCTTCAAGGGATTTGACTATGGCTACACCTTC
>TRBD1|TRBV7-9|TRBJ1-2|-
CASNRPTGGKDSYTF
TGTGCCAGCAACCGACCGACAGGGGGAAAAGATAGCTACACCTTC
>TRBD1|TRBV11-1|TRBJ2-5|-
CSSSGQVEMETQYF
TGTTCCAGCAGCGGACAGGTGGAGATGGAGACCCAGTACTTC
>-|TRBV29-1|TRBJ1-1|many
CSVELGLMNTEAVF
TGCAGCGTTGAACTTGGCCTCATGAACACTGAAGCTGTCTTT
>-|TRBV5-6|TRBJ2-1|few
CASTRGPNNEQFF
TGTGCCAGCACCCGGGGGCCCAACAATGAGCAGTTCTTC
>-|TRBV6-1|TRBJ1-6|-
CASSDRRGDSPLHF
TGTGCCAGCAGTGACCGGCGCGGTGATTCTCCCCTCCACTTT
>-|TRBV29-1|TRBJ2-2|-
CSVLGPEPTGELFF
TGCAGTGTCCTCGGTCCGGAACCCACCGGGGAGCTGTTTTTT
>-|TRBV7-9|TRBJ1-2|-
CASSPEGRLTQYGYSF
TGTGCCAGCAGTCCCGAGGGCAGGCTGACCCAGTATGGCTACAGTTTC
>TRBD2|TRBV11-2|TRBJ2-5|once
CASSPSSIHGTERETQCF
TGTGCCAGCAGCCCTAGCTCAATCCATGGTACTGAGCGGGAGACCCAGTGTTTC
>TRBD2|TRBV11-2|TRBJ2-2|-
CANSPSRGVIRELFF
TGTGCCAACAGCCCCAGTCGGGGGGTAATCAGGGAGCTGTTTTTT
>-|TRBV5-1|TRBJ2-7|-
CASTGTAHNEQYF
TGCGCCAGCACCGGGACTGCCCACAATGAGCAGTACTTC
>TRBD1|TRBV29-1|TRBJ2-3|-
CSVGQGGYTEYF
TGCAGCGTGGGACAGGGGGGATATACGGAGTATTTT
>TRBD1|TRBV29-1|TRBJ1-4|many
CSALDRGLYLFF
TGCAGCGCCCTGGACAGGGGGCTTTATCTGTTTTTT
>-|TRBV11-2|TRBJ2-2|-
CASSLSLEGVNTVELFF
TGTGCCAGCAGCTTATCATTAGAAGGGGTGAACACCGTGGAGCTGTTTTTT
>-|TRBV6-2/TRBV6-3|TRBJ2-1|-
CASSRNPRVGFF
TGTGCCAGCAGTCGTAACCCTCGAGTAGGGTTCTTC
>-|TRBV12-3/TRBV12-4|TRBJ2-7|-
CASSLVAYEQYF
TGTGCCAGCAGTCTCGTGGCCTACGAGCAGTACTTC
>-|TRBV11-3|TRBJ2-1|-
CAIQRPKYNEQIF
TGTGCCATCCAGAGACCTAAGTACAATGAGCAGATCTTC
>-|TRBV29-1|TRBJ1-3|-
CSVEGGVNTIYF
TGCAGCGTTGAAGGGGGTGTAAACACCATATATTTT
>-|TRBV29-1|TRBJ2-5|few
CSVEGGLEETQYF
TGCAGCGTTGAAGGCGGGCTCGAGGAGACCCAGTACTTC
>-|TRBV4-3|TRBJ2-3|-
CASSQGGASDTRYF
TGCGCCAGCAGCCAGGGGGGTGCATCAGACACGCGGTATTTT
>-|TRBV11-3|TRBJ1-1|many
CASSLAVNTEAFF
TGTGCCAGCAGCTTAGCAGTTAACACTGAAGCTTTCTTT
>-|TRBV12-3/TRBV12-4|TRBJ1-3|-
CASCLAGAGNIIYF
TGTGCCAGCTGTCTAGCAGGGGCTGGAAACATCATATATTTT
>-|TRBV7-2|TRBJ1-1|-
CASSLTTNAEALF
TGTGCCAGCAGCTTAACTACGAACGCTGAAGCTCTCTTT
>-|TRBV6-6|TRBJ1-1|-
CVSSQTDAEAFF
TGTGTCAGCAGCCAGACAGACGCTGAAGCTTTCTTT
>-|TRBV29-1|TRBJ1-1|-
CSIVRAGVTVAFF
TGCAGTATTGTTCGTGCGGGGGTTACTGTAGCTTTCTTT
>-|TRBV29-1|TRBJ2-5|many
CSVTPGQTQYF
TGCAGCGTTACTCCGGGGCAGACCCAGTACTTC
>-|TRBV5-1|TRBJ1-2|-
CASSLAGFTEYGYTF
TGCGCCAGCAGCTTGGCGGGTTTCACCGAGTATGGCTACACCTTC
>-|TRBV4-2|TRBJ2-7|-
CASSQDRLVSTERYF
TGTGCCAGCAGCCAGGATAGGCTAGTAAGTACCGAGCGGTACTTC
>-|TRBV28|TRBJ1-2|-
CASTTEQLYGYTF
TGTGCCAGCACCACGGAGCAGCTCTATGGCTACACCTTC
>-|TRBV10-2|TRBJ1-2|-
CASSGQWLMSGYTF
TGCGCCAGTAGTGGACAGTGGCTGATGAGTGGCTACACCTTC
>TRBD2|TRBV7-9|TRBJ2-2|few
CASSSRTSGNTGELFF
TGTGCCAGCAGCTCCCGGACTAGCGGGAACACCGGGGAGCTGTTTTTT
>-|TRBV6-6|TRBJ2-5|-
CASSYSGDLGTQYF
TGTGCCAGCAGTTACTCTGGGGACTTGGGGACCCAGTACTTC
>-|TRBV5-6|TRBJ1-2|-
CVSSLVGMGGYTF
TGTGTCAGCAGCTTGGTTGGGATGGGAGGCTACACATTC
>-|TRBV6-1|TRBJ2-3|-
CASSEGLGSDTHYF
TGTGCCAGCAGTGAAGGACTAGGGTCAGATACGCACTATTTT
>-|TRBV5-5|TRBJ1-1|once
CASSLLAGWKTEAFF
TGTGCCAGCAGCTTGCTCGCAGGGTGGAAAACTGAAGCCTTCTTT
>TRBD2|TRBV6-5|TRBJ2-1|-
CVSSYSTSGHNEEFF
TGTGTCAGCAGTTACTCGACTAGCGGTCACAATGAAGAGTTCTTC
>TRBD1|TRBV11-2|TRBJ1-2|many
CASSPADRDYGYTF
TGTGCCAGCAGCCCAGCCGACAGGGACTATGGCTACACCTTC
>TRBD2|TRBV11-2|TRBJ2-1|-
CASSWTRWAEQFF
TGTGCCAGCAGCTGGACTAGATGGGCAGAGCAGTTCTTC
>-|TRBV6-2/TRBV6-3|TRBJ2-1|medium-sized
CASSLIPSSYNEQFF
TGTGCCAGCAGTTTAATCCCAAGCTCCTACAATGAGCAGTTCTTC
>-|TRBV12-3/TRBV12-4|TRBJ1-5|once
CANTRGTAINQPQHF
TGTGCTAACACGCGGGGCACCGCAATAAATCAGCCCCAGCATTTT
>-|TRBV5-5|TRBJ1-4|-
CASSILSGTVINEKLFF
TGTGCCAGCAGCATTCTTTCCGGGACCGTGATTAATGAAAAACTGTTTTTT